This is a list of T cell receptor beta chains from one sample in a study of cytomegalovirus exposure and HLA in healthy donors. Clones were read by immunoSEQ multiplex PCR, and TCRdb kept only the in-frame ones, dropping some. The data contain around 200,000 clones, 65% to 85% of them singletons. Sequencing input: PBMCs. The source is a woman younger than 35 in good health and CMV-seronegative. Both conserved end residues are part of each CDR3. The order of the fields is V gene, clone size, D gene, J gene, CDR3 length, CDR3 DNA, CDR3 protein. A D gene is named only where the DNA matches it firmly. Only part of the rows carry a size: once, few, many, or a class if the clone is expanded.

V gene: TRBV6-1; clone size: -; D gene: -; J gene: TRBJ1-5; CDR3 length: 15; CDR3 DNA: TGTGCCAGCAGTGATTGGGGAGTGGGCAATCAGCCCCAGCATTTT; CDR3 protein: CASSDWGVGNQPQHF
V gene: TRBV4-3; clone size: -; D gene: TRBD1; J gene: TRBJ2-2; CDR3 length: 17; CDR3 DNA: TGCGCCAGCAGCCGAAGGACCGGGACAGCCGTTACCGGGGAGCTGTTTTTT; CDR3 protein: CASSRRTGTAVTGELFF
V gene: TRBV18; clone size: -; D gene: -; J gene: TRBJ2-7; CDR3 length: 11; CDR3 DNA: TGTGCCAGCGCCACAAGCTACGAGCAGTACTTC; CDR3 protein: CASATSYEQYF
V gene: TRBV2; clone size: -; D gene: -; J gene: TRBJ2-4; CDR3 length: 14; CDR3 DNA: TGTGCCAGCAGTGATACGCGGAACCTAAACATTCAGTACTTC; CDR3 protein: CASSDTRNLNIQYF
V gene: TRBV19; clone size: -; D gene: TRBD1; J gene: TRBJ2-7; CDR3 length: 14; CDR3 DNA: TGTGCCAGTAGTGAACAGGGGGGTACGGGCGAGCAGTACTTC; CDR3 protein: CASSEQGGTGEQYF
V gene: TRBV30; clone size: -; D gene: -; J gene: TRBJ2-7; CDR3 length: 14; CDR3 DNA: TGTGCCTGGAGTGTATCTGCGGGAACCTACGAGCAGTACTTC; CDR3 protein: CAWSVSAGTYEQYF
V gene: TRBV19; clone size: -; D gene: TRBD1; J gene: TRBJ1-2; CDR3 length: 16; CDR3 DNA: TGTGCCAGTAGTATAAGAAGACAGGGAGTTGGAAGTGGCTACACCTTC; CDR3 protein: CASSIRRQGVGSGYTF
V gene: TRBV29-1; clone size: -; D gene: -; J gene: TRBJ2-6; CDR3 length: 14; CDR3 DNA: TGCAGCGTGTCGGACAGCTCTGGGGCCAACGTCCTGACTTTC; CDR3 protein: CSVSDSSGANVLTF
V gene: TRBV19; clone size: once; D gene: -; J gene: TRBJ1-2; CDR3 length: 15; CDR3 DNA: TGTGCCAGTAGTATCAGCACAGCTATGAACTATGGCTACACCTTC; CDR3 protein: CASSISTAMNYGYTF
V gene: TRBV6-5; clone size: -; D gene: TRBD1; J gene: TRBJ1-1; CDR3 length: 15; CDR3 DNA: TGTGCCAGCAGGGAAACAGGGGATCCGAACACTGAAGCTTTCTTT; CDR3 protein: CASRETGDPNTEAFF
V gene: TRBV5-6; clone size: -; D gene: -; J gene: TRBJ2-7; CDR3 length: 15; CDR3 DNA: TGTGCCAGCAGCTTGGCCTCACTAGGGACCTACGAGCAGTACTTC; CDR3 protein: CASSLASLGTYEQYF
V gene: TRBV19; clone size: -; D gene: -; J gene: TRBJ1-2; CDR3 length: 13; CDR3 DNA: TGTGCCAGTAGTATGATCGGACAGCAGGATCACACCTTC; CDR3 protein: CASSMIGQQDHTF
V gene: TRBV27; clone size: few; D gene: TRBD2; J gene: TRBJ2-7; CDR3 length: 13; CDR3 DNA: TGTGCCAGCAGGGGGACTAGCGGGGCCGAGCAGTACTTC; CDR3 protein: CASRGTSGAEQYF
V gene: TRBV27; clone size: -; D gene: TRBD1; J gene: TRBJ1-4; CDR3 length: 17; CDR3 DNA: TGTGCCAGCAGTTTTTTGGGACAGGGAGCAACTAATGAAAAACTGTTTTTT; CDR3 protein: CASSFLGQGATNEKLFF
V gene: TRBV5-1; clone size: -; D gene: TRBD1; J gene: TRBJ2-5; CDR3 length: 15; CDR3 DNA: TGCGCCAGCAGCTCGGGACAGGGGAATTGGGAGACCCAGTACTTC; CDR3 protein: CASSSGQGNWETQYF
V gene: TRBV19; clone size: -; D gene: -; J gene: TRBJ2-3; CDR3 length: 15; CDR3 DNA: TGTGCCAGTAGTAGTGAACTAGCCCTCACAGATACGCAGTATTTT; CDR3 protein: CASSSELALTDTQYF
V gene: TRBV14; clone size: few; D gene: -; J gene: TRBJ1-2; CDR3 length: 12; CDR3 DNA: TGTGCCAGCAGCCAAGTTGGCCATGGCTACACCTTC; CDR3 protein: CASSQVGHGYTF